Listed here is a single T cell receptor beta chain. Antigen specificity is unknown. This specimen belongs to a study of T cell responses to AZD1222 COVID-19 vaccine. General observations from the study: Clonal diversity was possibly underestimated, and the donors were mostly white British, with more females. Just six people given AZD1222 tested seropositive at baseline.

The method was immunoSEQ multiplex PCR; TCRdb's version includes in-frame clones alone and lacks a portion of them. This repertoire shows approximately 180,000 clones, roughly 87% found once; its top ten account for 2.6%. V shed 0 bases and J shed 5 bases, with 8 bases lying between them. There are 13 residues in the CDR3. Germline values: CDR1 KGHSH, CDR2 LQKENI. This chain uses TRBV18 with TRBJ2-7; no definite D call. The sample was peripheral blood, taken on day 0 of AZD1222 vaccination. This sequence was found in an adult in good health. The CDR3 region is CASSPPLADEQYF. CDR3 bases: TGTGCCAGCTCACCACCGTTGGCAGACGAGCAGTACTTC.